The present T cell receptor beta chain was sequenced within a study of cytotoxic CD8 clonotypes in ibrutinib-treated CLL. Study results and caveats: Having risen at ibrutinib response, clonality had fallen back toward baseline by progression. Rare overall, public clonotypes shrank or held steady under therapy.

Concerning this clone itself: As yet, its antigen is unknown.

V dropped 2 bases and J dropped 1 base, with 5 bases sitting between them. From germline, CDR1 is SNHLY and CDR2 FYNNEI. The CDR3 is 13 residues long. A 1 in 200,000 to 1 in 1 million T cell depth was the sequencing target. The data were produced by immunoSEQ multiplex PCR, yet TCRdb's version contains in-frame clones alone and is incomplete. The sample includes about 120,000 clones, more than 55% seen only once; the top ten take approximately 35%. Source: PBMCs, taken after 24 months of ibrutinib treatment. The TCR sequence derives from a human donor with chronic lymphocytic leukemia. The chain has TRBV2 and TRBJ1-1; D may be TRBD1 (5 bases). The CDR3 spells CASSETGNTEAFF. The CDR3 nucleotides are TGTGCCAGCAGTGAAACAGGGAACACTGAAGCTTTCTTT. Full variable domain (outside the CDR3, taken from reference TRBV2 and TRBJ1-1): EPEVTQTPSHQVTQMGQEVILRCVPISNHLYFYWYRQILGQKVEFLVSFYNNEISEKSEIFDDQFSVERPDGSNFTLKIRSTKLEDSAMYFCASSETGNTEAFFGQGTRLTVV.